These T cell receptor beta chains were read from a single sample in a study of blood T cell repertoires in COVID-19. Libraries were prepared by immunoSEQ multiplex PCR; TCRdb keeps only in-frame clonotypes and omits some of them. The data contain more than 100,000 clones, 80% of them singletons. The sequenced sample was peripheral blood. All receptors come from a man aged 60 to 69 with active or convalescent COVID-19. Each CDR3 is given with its conserved first and last residue. The D gene is left open where the match is weak. The size of a clone is reported for some rows only, either as once, few or many, or as a class for expanded clones.

clone_size d_call j_call v_call cdr3_aa cdr3_nt
- - TRBJ1-2 TRBV7-2 CASSTDRFYGYTF TGTGCCAGCAGCACCGACAGATTCTATGGCTACACCTTC
- - TRBJ2-2 TRBV27 CASSPAGYTGELFF TGTGCCAGCAGTCCCGCAGGGTACACCGGGGAGCTGTTTTTT
few TRBD2 TRBJ2-7 TRBV28 CASSQVAGVYEQYF TGTGCCAGCAGCCAGGTAGCGGGAGTGTACGAGCAGTACTTC
many TRBD2 TRBJ2-1 TRBV7-9 CASSSTPFSGRGAEQFF TGTGCCAGCAGCTCGACGCCGTTTAGCGGGAGGGGGGCTGAGCAGTTCTTC
- - TRBJ2-3 TRBV9 CASSVAVGGPDTQYF TGTGCCAGCAGCGTAGCCGTCGGGGGGCCAGATACGCAGTATTTT
- TRBD2 TRBJ2-5 TRBV14 CASSLSSGLAPETQYF TGTGCCAGCAGCCTATCATCGGGACTAGCTCCCGAGACCCAGTACTTC
- TRBD2 TRBJ2-2 TRBV10-3 CAISDGLAGGHGELFF TGTGCCATCAGCGACGGACTAGCGGGTGGTCACGGGGAGCTGTTTTTT
few - TRBJ2-7 TRBV18 CASSPAKARSGEQYF TGTGCCAGCTCACCGGCGAAGGCGCGATCGGGGGAGCAGTACTTC
- - TRBJ1-6 TRBV21-1 CASSNSYRARDSPLHF TGTGCCAGCAGCAACTCCTACAGGGCTCGGGATTCACCCCTCCACTTT
- TRBD2 TRBJ2-5 TRBV4-3 CASSQAGLALETQYF TGCGCCAGCAGCCAAGCGGGACTAGCCCTCGAGACCCAGTACTTC
- TRBD2 TRBJ2-2 TRBV2 CASSVISGRYGTGELFF TGTGCCAGCAGTGTGATTAGCGGGAGATATGGCACCGGGGAGCTGTTTTTT
few - TRBJ1-1 TRBV27 CASSFTAQGNTEAFF TGTGCCAGCAGTTTTACGGCACAGGGGAACACTGAAGCTTTCTTT
once TRBD2 TRBJ2-3 TRBV18 CASSPRGTSGTDTQYF TGTGCCAGCTCCCCTCGTGGGACTAGCGGCACAGATACGCAGTATTTT
- - TRBJ1-1 TRBV28 CASSPLVGRNTEAFF TGTGCCAGCAGCCCCCTGGTGGGGCGGAACACTGAAGCTTTCTTT
- - TRBJ2-3 TRBV2 CASSDALVDTQYF TGTGCCAGCAGCGACGCACTAGTAGATACGCAGTATTTT